The 4 T cell receptor beta chains reported below all come from one sample, sequenced in a study of tissue T cells after allogeneic stem cell transplantation. The assay was immunoSEQ multiplex PCR, and TCRdb's table has in-frame clones only and misses some. Of about 50,000 clones listed, 65% to 80% are singletons. Sample: sorted cells pooled from one or two spleens. These receptor sequences come from a pool of C57BL/6 mice in good health.

Remarks on this clone: Mouse names are used for the genes. The DNA ends 1 residue before the CDR3 does, and the rest of the CDR3 is filled in from the germline J gene. The chain combines TRBV4 with TRBJ2-3; unclear D gene. CDR1 and CDR2 from the germline V gene are LGHDT and YNNKQL (reference sequence). CDR3 length: 13 residues. The V and J ends lost 4 bases and 3 bases respectively, with 8 bases between them. Partial CDR3 DNA: TGTGCCAGCAGCTTCTATCGGGCAGAAACGCTGTAT. Its protein is CASSFYRAETLY. The complete CDR3 protein is CASSFYRAETLYF.

Note on this clone: Gene and germline names: mouse. The read ends 1 residue before the CDR3 terminus; that terminus is restored from the germline J gene. V gene TRBV5 combines with J gene TRBJ2-7; 8 bases agree with TRBD2. The CDR3 covers 15 residues. The J segment lost 6 bases and the V segment lost 0 bases, leaving 7 bases of the junction unmatched. Germline V CDR1 and CDR2: LGHNA, YNLKQL (reference sequence). The CDR3 DNA, read in part, is TGTGCCAGCAGCCAAGATAGGGCTGGGGGGCCTGAACAGTAC. Translating gives CASSQDRAGGPEQY. In full, the CDR3 is CASSQDRAGGPEQYF.

In its sample, this clone was seen a few times. Gene names follow the mouse nomenclature. The read falls 1 residue short of the CDR3 end, and the missing part is taken from the germline J gene. The genes are TRBV13-2 and TRBJ2-7, with 7 bases lining up with TRBD1. Germline V gene data show CDR1 as NNHNN and CDR2 as SYGAGS (reference sequence). J lost 4 bases, V lost 2 bases, and 3 bases had no gene match. The CDR3 extends over 13 amino acids. CDR3 residues: CASGEWGQYEQYF. Incomplete CDR3 DNA: TGTGCCAGCGGTGAATGGGGACAGTATGAACAGTAC.

Of note for this clone: Mouse gene names and germline throughout. The read is 1 residue too short to cover the CDR3 end, so that end is filled in from the germline J gene. The V and J genes are TRBV3 and TRBJ1-3, with D possibly being TRBD1 (6 bases). V lost 8 bases, J lost 0 bases, and 11 bases lay in between. Germline lookup yields CDR1 SNHLY and CDR2 FYNGKV (reference sequence). The CDR3 is 14 residues long. Here the CDR3 reads CASGDTLSGNTLYF. The CDR3 DNA, read in part, is TGTGCCAGCGGGGACACCCTTTCTGGAAATACGCTCTAT.